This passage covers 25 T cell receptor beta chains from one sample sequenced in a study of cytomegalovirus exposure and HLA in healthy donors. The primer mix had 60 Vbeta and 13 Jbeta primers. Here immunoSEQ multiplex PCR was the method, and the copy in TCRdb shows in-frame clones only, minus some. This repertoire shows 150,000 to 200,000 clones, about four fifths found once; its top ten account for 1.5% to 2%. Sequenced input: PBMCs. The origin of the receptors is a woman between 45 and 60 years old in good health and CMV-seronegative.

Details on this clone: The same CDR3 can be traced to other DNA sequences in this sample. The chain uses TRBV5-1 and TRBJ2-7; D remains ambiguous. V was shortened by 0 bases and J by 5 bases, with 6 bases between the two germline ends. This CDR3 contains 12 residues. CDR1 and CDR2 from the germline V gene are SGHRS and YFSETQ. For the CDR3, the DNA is TGCGCCAGCAGCTTGGTGGGCGACGAGCAGTACTTC. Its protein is CASSLVGDEQYF.

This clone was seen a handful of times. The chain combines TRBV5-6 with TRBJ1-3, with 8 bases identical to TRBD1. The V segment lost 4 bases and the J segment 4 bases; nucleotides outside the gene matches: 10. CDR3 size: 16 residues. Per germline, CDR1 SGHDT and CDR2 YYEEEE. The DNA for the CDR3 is TGTGCCAGCAGCGTCCTACTCAGGGGGCGCGGAAACACCATATATTTT. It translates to CASSVLLRGRGNTIYF.

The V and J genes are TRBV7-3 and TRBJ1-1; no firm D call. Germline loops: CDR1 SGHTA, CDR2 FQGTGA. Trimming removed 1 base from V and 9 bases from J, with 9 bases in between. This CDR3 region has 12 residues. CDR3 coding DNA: TGTGCCAGCAGCTTAAGCCACCAGAAAGCTTTCTTT. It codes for CASSLSHQKAFF.

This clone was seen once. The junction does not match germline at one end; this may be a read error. The CDR3, as DNA: TGTGCCAGCAGCTCGGACAATCGGAATTCGCCCCTCCACTTT. This translates into CASSSDNRNSPLHF. This chain links TRBV4-2 with TRBJ1-6; D perhaps matches TRBD1 (5 bases). Germline loops: CDR1 LGHNA, CDR2 YNFKEQ. The length of the CDR3 is 14 residues.

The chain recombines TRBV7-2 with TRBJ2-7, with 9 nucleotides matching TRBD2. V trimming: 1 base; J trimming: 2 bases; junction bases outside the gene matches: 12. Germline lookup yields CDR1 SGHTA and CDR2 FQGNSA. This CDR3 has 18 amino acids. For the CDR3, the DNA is TGTGCCAGCAGCTTAGGATGGTTAGCGGGAGTAAGAGCCTACGAGCAGTACTTC. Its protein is CASSLGWLAGVRAYEQYF.

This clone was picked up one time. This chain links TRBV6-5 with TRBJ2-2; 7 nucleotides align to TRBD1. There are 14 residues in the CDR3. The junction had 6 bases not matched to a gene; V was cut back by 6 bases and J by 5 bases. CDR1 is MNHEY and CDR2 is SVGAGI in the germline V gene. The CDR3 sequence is CASRRGQGTGELFF. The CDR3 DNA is TGTGCCAGCAGGAGGGGGCAGGGTACCGGGGAGCTGTTTTTT.

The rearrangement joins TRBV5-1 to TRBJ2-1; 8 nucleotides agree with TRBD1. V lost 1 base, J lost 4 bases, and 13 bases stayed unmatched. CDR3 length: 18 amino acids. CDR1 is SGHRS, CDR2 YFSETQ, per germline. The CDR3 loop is CASSLSWQGATGYNEQFF. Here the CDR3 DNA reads TGCGCCAGCAGCTTGAGTTGGCAGGGGGCGACGGGTTACAATGAGCAGTTCTTC.

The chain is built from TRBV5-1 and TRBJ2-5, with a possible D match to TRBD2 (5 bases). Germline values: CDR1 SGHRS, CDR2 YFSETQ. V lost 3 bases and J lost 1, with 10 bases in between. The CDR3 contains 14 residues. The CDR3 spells CASSYREVQETQYF. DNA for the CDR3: TGCGCCAGCAGCTACCGGGAAGTCCAAGAGACCCAGTACTTC.

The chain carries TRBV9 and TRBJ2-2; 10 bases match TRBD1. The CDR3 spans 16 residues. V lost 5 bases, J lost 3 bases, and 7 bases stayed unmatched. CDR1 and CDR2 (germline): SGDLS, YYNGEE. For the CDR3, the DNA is TGTGCCAGCAGGGAGACAGGGGGCGCGGACACCGGGGAGCTGTTTTTT. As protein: CASRETGGADTGELFF.

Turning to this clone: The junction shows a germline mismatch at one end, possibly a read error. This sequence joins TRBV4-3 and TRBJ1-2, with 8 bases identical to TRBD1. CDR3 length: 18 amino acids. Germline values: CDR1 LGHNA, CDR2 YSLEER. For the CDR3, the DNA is TGCGCCAGCAGCCAATTGACAGGGGAGTTAGGATTGATCTATGGCTGCACCTTC. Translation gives CASSQLTGELGLIYGCTF.

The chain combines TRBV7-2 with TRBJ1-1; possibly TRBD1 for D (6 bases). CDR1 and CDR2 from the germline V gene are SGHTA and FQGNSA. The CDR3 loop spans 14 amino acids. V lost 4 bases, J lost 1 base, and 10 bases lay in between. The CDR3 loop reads CASSSGGKNTEAFF. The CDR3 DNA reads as TGTGCCAGCAGCTCGGGGGGCAAGAACACTGAAGCTTTCTTT.

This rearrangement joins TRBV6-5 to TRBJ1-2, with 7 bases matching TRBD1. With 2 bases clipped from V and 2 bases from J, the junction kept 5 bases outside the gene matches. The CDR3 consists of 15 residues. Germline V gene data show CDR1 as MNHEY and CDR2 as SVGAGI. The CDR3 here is CASSYLPGGNYGYTF. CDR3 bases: TGTGCCAGCAGTTACCTCCCAGGGGGAAACTATGGCTACACCTTC.

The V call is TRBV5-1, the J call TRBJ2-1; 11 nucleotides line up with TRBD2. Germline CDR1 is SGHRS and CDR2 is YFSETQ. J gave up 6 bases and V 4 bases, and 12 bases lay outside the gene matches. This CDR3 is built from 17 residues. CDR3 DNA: TGCGCCAGCAGCGGGAACCTAGCGGGAGGCCCCCCCAATGAGCAGTTCTTC. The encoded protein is CASSGNLAGGPPNEQFF.

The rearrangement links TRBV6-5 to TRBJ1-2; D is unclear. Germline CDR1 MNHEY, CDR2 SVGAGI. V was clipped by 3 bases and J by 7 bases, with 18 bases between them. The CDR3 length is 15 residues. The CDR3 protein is CASSYSASGLGGYTF. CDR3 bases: TGTGCCAGCAGTTATTCAGCATCGGGTTTGGGTGGCTACACCTTC.

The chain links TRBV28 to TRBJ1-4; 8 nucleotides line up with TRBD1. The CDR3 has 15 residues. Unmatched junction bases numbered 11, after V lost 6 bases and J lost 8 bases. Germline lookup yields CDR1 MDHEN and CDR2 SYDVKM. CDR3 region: CASSNPTGGGEKLFF. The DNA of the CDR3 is TGTGCCAGCAGCAACCCAACAGGGGGAGGAGAAAAACTGTTTTTT.

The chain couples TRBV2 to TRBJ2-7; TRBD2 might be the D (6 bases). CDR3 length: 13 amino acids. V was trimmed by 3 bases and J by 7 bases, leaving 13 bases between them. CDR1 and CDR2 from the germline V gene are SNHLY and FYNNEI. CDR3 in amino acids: CASSDSYGGEQYF. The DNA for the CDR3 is TGTGCCAGCAGTGACTCATACGGGGGTGAGCAGTACTTC.

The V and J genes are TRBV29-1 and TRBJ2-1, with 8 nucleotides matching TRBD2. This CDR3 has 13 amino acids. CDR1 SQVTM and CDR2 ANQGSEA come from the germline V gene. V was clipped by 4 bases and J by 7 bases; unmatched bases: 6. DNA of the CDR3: TGCAGCGTTGCAAAGCGGGAGTGGAATGAGCAGTTCTTC. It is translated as CSVAKREWNEQFF.

The DNA for the CDR3 is TGCAGCGTTGACACAGGTCGCAACTATGGCTACACCTTC. Its protein is CSVDTGRNYGYTF. The chain has TRBV29-1 and TRBJ1-2; TRBD1 is a possible D gene (5 bases). CDR1 and CDR2 from the germline V gene are SQVTM and ANQGSEA. The CDR3 consists of 13 residues. V lost 3 bases and J 2 bases, leaving 10 bases between the germline ends.

The CDR3: CASSFTSGTDTQYF. The CDR3, as DNA: TGTGCCAGCAGCTTTACTAGCGGCACAGATACGCAGTATTTT. The chain has TRBV11-2 and TRBJ2-3, with 7 positions matching TRBD2. The J segment lost 1 base and the V segment lost 3 bases, leaving 1 base of the junction unmatched. This CDR3 spans 14 amino acids. CDR1 is SGHAT and CDR2 is FQNNGV in the germline V gene.

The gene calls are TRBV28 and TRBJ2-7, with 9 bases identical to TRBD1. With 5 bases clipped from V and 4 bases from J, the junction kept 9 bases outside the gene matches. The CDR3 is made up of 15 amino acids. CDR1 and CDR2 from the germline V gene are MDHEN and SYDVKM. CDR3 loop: CASSLGTGRQYEQYF. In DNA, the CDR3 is TGTGCCAGCAGTCTTGGGACAGGGCGACAATACGAGCAGTACTTC.

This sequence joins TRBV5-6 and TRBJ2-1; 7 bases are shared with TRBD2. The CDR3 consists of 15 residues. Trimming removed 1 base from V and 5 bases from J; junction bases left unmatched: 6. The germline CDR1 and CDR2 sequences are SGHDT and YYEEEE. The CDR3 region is CASSLLSGGDNEQFF. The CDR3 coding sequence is TGTGCCAGCAGCTTGCTCTCGGGGGGAGACAATGAGCAGTTCTTC. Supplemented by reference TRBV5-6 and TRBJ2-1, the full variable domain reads DAGVTQSPTHLIKTRGQQVTLRCSPKSGHDTVSWYQQALGQGPQFIFQYYEEEERQRGNFPDRFSGHQFPNYSSELNVNALLLGDSALYLCASSLLSGGDNEQFFGPGTRLTVL.

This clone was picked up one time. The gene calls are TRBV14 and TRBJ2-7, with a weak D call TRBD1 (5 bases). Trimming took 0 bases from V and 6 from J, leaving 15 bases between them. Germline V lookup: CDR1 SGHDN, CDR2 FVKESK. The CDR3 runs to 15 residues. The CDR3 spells CASSQDTAGLREQYF. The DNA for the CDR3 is TGTGCCAGCAGCCAAGATACGGCAGGGTTGCGCGAGCAGTACTTC.

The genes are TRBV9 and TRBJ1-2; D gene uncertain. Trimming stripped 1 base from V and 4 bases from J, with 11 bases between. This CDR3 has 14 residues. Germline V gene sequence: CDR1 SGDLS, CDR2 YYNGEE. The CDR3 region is CASSVSDEGYGYTF. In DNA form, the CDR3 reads TGTGCCAGCAGCGTAAGCGACGAGGGCTATGGCTACACCTTC.

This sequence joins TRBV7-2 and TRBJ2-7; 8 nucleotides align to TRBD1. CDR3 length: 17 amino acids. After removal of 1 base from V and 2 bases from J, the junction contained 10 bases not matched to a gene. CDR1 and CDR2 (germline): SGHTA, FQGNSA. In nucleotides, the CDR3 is TGTGCCAGCAGCTTAGATTTGGCAGGGGGCGCGCCCTACGAGCAGTACTTC. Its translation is CASSLDLAGGAPYEQYF.

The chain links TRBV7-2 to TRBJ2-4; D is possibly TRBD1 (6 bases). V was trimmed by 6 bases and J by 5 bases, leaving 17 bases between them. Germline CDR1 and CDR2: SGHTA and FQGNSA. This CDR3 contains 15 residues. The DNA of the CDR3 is TGTGCCAGCAGTCAACGTAGACAGGCCCAAAACATTCAGTACTTC. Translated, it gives CASSQRRQAQNIQYF.